The rows below give T cell receptor beta chains drawn from one sample of a study of blood T cell repertoires in COVID-19. Sequencing used immunoSEQ multiplex PCR; TCRdb keeps in-frame clones, though not all of them. The repertoire consists of approximately 90,000 clones, with 70% to 80% occurring once and the leading ten covering approximately 25%. Sequencing input: peripheral blood. The receptors here all came from a human donor in a cohort sampled during active COVID-19. The CDR3 runs from the conserved cysteine through the conserved F or W. Each record gives: clone size, D gene, V gene, J gene, CDR3 DNA, CDR3 protein. D genes are given only for firm matches. Clone size is given for some rows only: seen once, a few or many times, or a class if the clone is expanded.

clone size: few; D gene: -; V gene: TRBV19; J gene: TRBJ2-2; CDR3 DNA: TGTGCCAGTAGTACCGACGATAGACAGGAAGGCACCGGGGAGCTGTTTTTT; CDR3 protein: CASSTDDRQEGTGELFF
clone size: once; D gene: TRBD2; V gene: TRBV19; J gene: TRBJ2-3; CDR3 DNA: TGTGCCAGTAGTGCCACTAGCGGGAGCCCCACAGATACGCAGTATTTT; CDR3 protein: CASSATSGSPTDTQYF
clone size: -; D gene: -; V gene: TRBV5-1; J gene: TRBJ2-5; CDR3 DNA: TGCGCCAGCAGCTTGTATTCCGGGTGGGAGACCCAGTACTTC; CDR3 protein: CASSLYSGWETQYF
clone size: -; D gene: -; V gene: TRBV5-4; J gene: TRBJ2-5; CDR3 DNA: TGTGCCAGCAGCCAGGGGACTAACATAGAGACCCAGTACTTC; CDR3 protein: CASSQGTNIETQYF
clone size: -; D gene: TRBD1; V gene: TRBV12-3/TRBV12-4; J gene: TRBJ1-5; CDR3 DNA: TGTGCCAGCCAGGGGGACGGTAATCAGCCCCAGCATTTT; CDR3 protein: CASQGDGNQPQHF
clone size: -; D gene: -; V gene: TRBV2; J gene: TRBJ2-7; CDR3 DNA: TGTGCCAGCAGTGTGGGGTTTAAGGGGTCCTACGAGCAGTACTTC; CDR3 protein: CASSVGFKGSYEQYF
clone size: -; D gene: -; V gene: TRBV3-1/TRBV3-2; J gene: TRBJ2-1; CDR3 DNA: TGTGCCAGCAGCCAAGGAGGGGAGCAGTTCTTC; CDR3 protein: CASSQGGEQFF
clone size: -; D gene: -; V gene: TRBV6-5; J gene: TRBJ2-7; CDR3 DNA: TGTGCCAGCAGCCCCCAGTGGGGCGCCTACGAGCAGTACTTC; CDR3 protein: CASSPQWGAYEQYF
clone size: few; D gene: -; V gene: TRBV7-8; J gene: TRBJ1-2; CDR3 DNA: TGTGCCAGCAGCTTATTCCAGGGAGGGTATTACTATGGCTACACCTTC; CDR3 protein: CASSLFQGGYYYGYTF
clone size: -; D gene: TRBD2; V gene: TRBV4-1; J gene: TRBJ2-1; CDR3 DNA: TGCGCCAGCAGCCAAGATCGGAGGCTAGCGGGAAACAATGAGCAGTTCTTC; CDR3 protein: CASSQDRRLAGNNEQFF
clone size: -; D gene: TRBD1; V gene: TRBV5-4; J gene: TRBJ1-1; CDR3 DNA: TGTGCCAGCAGCTTTGGGGGACAGGGTCGGGACACTGAAGCTTTCTTT; CDR3 protein: CASSFGGQGRDTEAFF
clone size: -; D gene: -; V gene: TRBV6-1; J gene: TRBJ1-6; CDR3 DNA: TGTGCCAGCAGCGAATACAGGCTAGACCCCAATTCACCCCTCCACTTT; CDR3 protein: CASSEYRLDPNSPLHF
clone size: -; D gene: TRBD2; V gene: TRBV6-6; J gene: TRBJ2-5; CDR3 DNA: TGTGCCAGCAGTTACCGGACGGGAGGGGAGACCCAGTACTTC; CDR3 protein: CASSYRTGGETQYF
clone size: -; D gene: TRBD1; V gene: TRBV28; J gene: TRBJ2-2; CDR3 DNA: TGTGCCAGCAGTTTAGTCGACAGGGGGCACACCGGGGAGCTGTTTTTT; CDR3 protein: CASSLVDRGHTGELFF
clone size: -; D gene: -; V gene: TRBV5-1; J gene: TRBJ1-2; CDR3 DNA: TGCGCCAGCAAGGACATCTATGGCTACACCTTC; CDR3 protein: CASKDIYGYTF
clone size: -; D gene: TRBD2; V gene: TRBV5-5; J gene: TRBJ2-2; CDR3 DNA: TGTGCCAGCAGCCCGTACCAACTAGCGGGAGTGTGGACCGGGGAGCTGTTTTTT; CDR3 protein: CASSPYQLAGVWTGELFF
clone size: -; D gene: -; V gene: TRBV15; J gene: TRBJ2-7; CDR3 DNA: TGTGCCACCAGCAGAGCGGGGGATGCCTACGAGCAGTACTTC; CDR3 protein: CATSRAGDAYEQYF
clone size: -; D gene: -; V gene: TRBV7-9; J gene: TRBJ2-7; CDR3 DNA: TGTGCCAGCAGCTCGTGGGGCAGTACAGCGGGCTCCTACGAGCAGTACTTC; CDR3 protein: CASSSWGSTAGSYEQYF
clone size: -; D gene: -; V gene: TRBV5-1; J gene: TRBJ2-2; CDR3 DNA: TGCGCCAGCAGCTTGGGACAGGTGAACACCGGGGAGCTGTTTTTT; CDR3 protein: CASSLGQVNTGELFF
clone size: -; D gene: -; V gene: TRBV5-1; J gene: TRBJ2-3; CDR3 DNA: TGCGCCAGCAGCCGGGAGACAGCCACAGATACGCAGTATTTT; CDR3 protein: CASSRETATDTQYF
clone size: -; D gene: TRBD2; V gene: TRBV4-2; J gene: TRBJ2-1; CDR3 DNA: TGTGCCAGCAGCCAATCCAGCGGGAGGGACTATCCATTCCAGCAGTTCTTC; CDR3 protein: CASSQSSGRDYPFQQFF
clone size: -; D gene: TRBD2; V gene: TRBV5-5; J gene: TRBJ2-3; CDR3 DNA: TGTGCCAGCAGCTTGGGTAATAGCGGGAGCGGAGATACGCAGTATTTT; CDR3 protein: CASSLGNSGSGDTQYF
clone size: -; D gene: TRBD2; V gene: TRBV6-5; J gene: TRBJ2-2; CDR3 DNA: TGTGCCAGCAGACTGATAGCGGGAGACGCCGGGGAGCTGTTTTTT; CDR3 protein: CASRLIAGDAGELFF
clone size: -; D gene: TRBD2; V gene: TRBV5-1; J gene: TRBJ2-2; CDR3 DNA: TGCGCCAGCAGCTTGGGGACTAGCGGGAGGTTCACCGGGGAGCTGTTTTTT; CDR3 protein: CASSLGTSGRFTGELFF
clone size: -; D gene: TRBD1; V gene: TRBV28; J gene: TRBJ2-1; CDR3 DNA: TGTGCCAGCAGTCTTCGCGGGACAGGGTTCTACAATGAGCAGTTCTTC; CDR3 protein: CASSLRGTGFYNEQFF
clone size: -; D gene: -; V gene: TRBV21-1; J gene: TRBJ1-1; CDR3 DNA: TGTGCCAGCAGGAAGCAGGGAGGCACTGAAGCTTTCTTT; CDR3 protein: CASRKQGGTEAFF
clone size: -; D gene: -; V gene: TRBV2; J gene: TRBJ2-2; CDR3 DNA: TGTGCCAGCAGGGTAGACATGGGCGGGGAGCTGTTTTTT; CDR3 protein: CASRVDMGGELFF
clone size: -; D gene: -; V gene: TRBV19; J gene: TRBJ1-3; CDR3 DNA: TGTGCCAGTAGCCCACACCGGGACACGAGCTCTGGAAACACCATATATTTT; CDR3 protein: CASSPHRDTSSGNTIYF
clone size: -; D gene: -; V gene: TRBV6-5; J gene: TRBJ1-4; CDR3 DNA: TGTGCCAGCAGTTACGTAACAGGGTTTAATGAAAAACTGTTTTTT; CDR3 protein: CASSYVTGFNEKLFF
clone size: -; D gene: TRBD1; V gene: TRBV30; J gene: TRBJ1-2; CDR3 DNA: TGTGCCTGGAAAAGGGGGCGAAGGGACTATGGCTACACCTTC; CDR3 protein: CAWKRGRRDYGYTF
clone size: -; D gene: TRBD1; V gene: TRBV9; J gene: TRBJ2-5; CDR3 DNA: TGTGCCAGCAGCGCGAACCCCGGGACAGGGCGGGAGACCCAGTACTTC; CDR3 protein: CASSANPGTGRETQYF
clone size: -; D gene: -; V gene: TRBV2; J gene: TRBJ2-7; CDR3 DNA: TGTGCCAGCAGTGAAGAGAAGGGGAACGAGCAGTACTTC; CDR3 protein: CASSEEKGNEQYF
clone size: -; D gene: TRBD1; V gene: TRBV14; J gene: TRBJ1-1; CDR3 DNA: TGTGCCAGCAGCCAAAGTCTGACAGGGGGAGAAGCTTTCTTT; CDR3 protein: CASSQSLTGGEAFF
clone size: -; D gene: -; V gene: TRBV6-1; J gene: TRBJ2-3; CDR3 DNA: TGTGCCAGCAGTGCCCCACCCGGAGGAACTAGCACAGATACGCAGTATTTT; CDR3 protein: CASSAPPGGTSTDTQYF
clone size: once; D gene: TRBD2; V gene: TRBV2; J gene: TRBJ2-3; CDR3 DNA: TGTGCCAGCAGTGAAGCGCTTCCGGGACTAGCGGTCACAGATACGCAGTATTTT; CDR3 protein: CASSEALPGLAVTDTQYF
clone size: -; D gene: -; V gene: TRBV7-9; J gene: TRBJ1-1; CDR3 DNA: TGTGCCAGCAGCCCCCGCGCGAGTGACACTGAAGCTTTCTTT; CDR3 protein: CASSPRASDTEAFF
clone size: -; D gene: -; V gene: TRBV7-2; J gene: TRBJ2-5; CDR3 DNA: TGTGCCAGCAGCTTAATCAGGGAAGAGACCCAGTACTTC; CDR3 protein: CASSLIREETQYF
clone size: -; D gene: TRBD1; V gene: TRBV15; J gene: TRBJ1-1; CDR3 DNA: TGTGCCACCAGCAGAGAGAGGGGGCTGACTGGCACTGAAGCTTTCTTT; CDR3 protein: CATSRERGLTGTEAFF
clone size: few; D gene: -; V gene: TRBV6-6; J gene: TRBJ1-1; CDR3 DNA: TGTGCCATCGACCCGGCGGGGGAAGTCACTGAAGCTTTCTTT; CDR3 protein: CAIDPAGEVTEAFF
clone size: -; D gene: -; V gene: TRBV18; J gene: TRBJ2-5; CDR3 DNA: TGTGCCAGCTCACCGGGACAATTCCAAGAGACCCAGTACTTC; CDR3 protein: CASSPGQFQETQYF
clone size: -; D gene: TRBD1; V gene: TRBV5-1; J gene: TRBJ2-1; CDR3 DNA: TGCGCCAGCAGGGCTCAGGGGGAGCCCCCTCAGCCCTACAATGAGCAGTTCTTC; CDR3 protein: CASRAQGEPPQPYNEQFF
clone size: -; D gene: -; V gene: TRBV29-1; J gene: TRBJ2-1; CDR3 DNA: TGCAGCGACAACGGGGATGAGCAGTTCTTC; CDR3 protein: CSDNGDEQFF
clone size: -; D gene: -; V gene: TRBV6-5; J gene: TRBJ2-4; CDR3 DNA: TGTGCCAGCAGCTTACAGAAAAACATTCAGTACTTC; CDR3 protein: CASSLQKNIQYF
clone size: -; D gene: TRBD2; V gene: TRBV28; J gene: TRBJ2-7; CDR3 DNA: TGTGCCAGCACCCACGGGGGGAGGGTTACCTACGAGCAGTACTTC; CDR3 protein: CASTHGGRVTYEQYF
clone size: -; D gene: TRBD2; V gene: TRBV2; J gene: TRBJ2-3; CDR3 DNA: TGTGCCAGCCTTACTAGCGGAGATACGCAGTATTTT; CDR3 protein: CASLTSGDTQYF
clone size: many; D gene: TRBD1; V gene: TRBV2; J gene: TRBJ1-2; CDR3 DNA: TGTGCCAGCAGTTGGGGACAGGGAGGGGGCTACACCTTC; CDR3 protein: CASSWGQGGGYTF
clone size: -; D gene: TRBD2; V gene: TRBV5-1; J gene: TRBJ2-5; CDR3 DNA: TGCGCCAGCAGCACTGCGCTAGCGGGAGGAGAGACCCAGTACTTC; CDR3 protein: CASSTALAGGETQYF
clone size: -; D gene: TRBD2; V gene: TRBV13; J gene: TRBJ2-3; CDR3 DNA: TGTGCCAGCAGCAAACGACTAGCGGGAGTAGATACGCAGTATTTT; CDR3 protein: CASSKRLAGVDTQYF
clone size: -; D gene: TRBD2; V gene: TRBV27; J gene: TRBJ2-2; CDR3 DNA: TGTGCCAGCAGTGTGCTACTAGCGGGAGGGCCTCTAGAAGGGGAGCTGTTTTTT; CDR3 protein: CASSVLLAGGPLEGELFF
clone size: -; D gene: -; V gene: TRBV4-1; J gene: TRBJ2-5; CDR3 DNA: TGCGCCAGCAGCCGCCTGACTAGTGGGGCAGGCGAGACCCAGTACTTC; CDR3 protein: CASSRLTSGAGETQYF
clone size: -; D gene: TRBD1; V gene: TRBV9; J gene: TRBJ1-1; CDR3 DNA: TGTGCCAGCAGCCCGACAGGGTCGAACACTGAAGCTTTCTTT; CDR3 protein: CASSPTGSNTEAFF
clone size: -; D gene: -; V gene: TRBV5-8; J gene: TRBJ2-7; CDR3 DNA: TGTGCCAGCAGCCCACTAAAGCGGCACGAGCAGTACTTC; CDR3 protein: CASSPLKRHEQYF
clone size: -; D gene: -; V gene: TRBV9; J gene: TRBJ2-1; CDR3 DNA: TGTGCCAGCAGCGTAGAGGTGACAGTAAGAAATGAGCAGTTCTTC; CDR3 protein: CASSVEVTVRNEQFF
clone size: -; D gene: TRBD2; V gene: TRBV9; J gene: TRBJ2-1; CDR3 DNA: TGTGCCAGCAGCGTAGAGGGACTAGCGTTCCATGAGCAGTTCTTC; CDR3 protein: CASSVEGLAFHEQFF
clone size: once; D gene: -; V gene: TRBV7-3; J gene: TRBJ2-6; CDR3 DNA: TGTGCCAGCAGCTTAACCGGTGCGGGGGCCAACGTCCTGACTTTC; CDR3 protein: CASSLTGAGANVLTF
clone size: -; D gene: -; V gene: TRBV21-1; J gene: TRBJ1-4; CDR3 DNA: TGTGCCAGCAGCAGGGAGTGGGGACAGGAGGATTTTTTT; CDR3 protein: CASSREWGQEDFF
clone size: -; D gene: TRBD1; V gene: TRBV28; J gene: TRBJ1-1; CDR3 DNA: TGTGCCAGCAGTTTGACGACAGGGAGGATGAACACTGAAGCTTTCTTT; CDR3 protein: CASSLTTGRMNTEAFF